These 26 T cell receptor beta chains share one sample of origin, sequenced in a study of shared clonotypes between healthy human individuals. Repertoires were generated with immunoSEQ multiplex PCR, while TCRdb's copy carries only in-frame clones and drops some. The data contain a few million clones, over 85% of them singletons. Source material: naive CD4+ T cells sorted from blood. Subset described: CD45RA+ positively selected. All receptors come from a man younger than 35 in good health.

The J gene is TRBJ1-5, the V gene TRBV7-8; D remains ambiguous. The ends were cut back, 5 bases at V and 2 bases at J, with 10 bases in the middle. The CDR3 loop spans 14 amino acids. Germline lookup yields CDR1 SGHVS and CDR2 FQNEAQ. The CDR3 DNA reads TGTGCCAGCAGCGGGCGGGTGGGCAATCAGCCCCAGCATTTT. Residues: CASSGRVGNQPQHF. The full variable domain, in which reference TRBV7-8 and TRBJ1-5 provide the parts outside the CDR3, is GAGVSQSPRYKVAKRGQDVALRCDPISGHVSLFWYQQALGQGPEFLTYFQNEAQLDKSGLPSDRFFAERPEGSVSTLKIQRTQQEDSAVYLCASSGRVGNQPQHFGDGTRLSIL.

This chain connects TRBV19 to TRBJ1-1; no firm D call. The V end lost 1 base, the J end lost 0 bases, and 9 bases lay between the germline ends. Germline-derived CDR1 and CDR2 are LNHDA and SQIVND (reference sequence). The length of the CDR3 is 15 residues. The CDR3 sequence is CASSIAQGVNTEAFF. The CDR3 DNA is TGTGCCAGTAGTATAGCTCAAGGCGTGAACACTGAAGCTTTCTTT.

The CDR3 DNA reads TGTGCCAGCAGCTTAGAAGGTCCAGCAGAGACCCAGTACTTC. This sequence encodes CASSLEGPAETQYF. This chain uses TRBV11-2 with TRBJ2-5, with D unresolved. Per germline, CDR1 SGHAT and CDR2 FQNNGV. The CDR3 length is 14 residues. Trimming pared 0 bases from V and 4 bases from J, leaving 9 bases between.

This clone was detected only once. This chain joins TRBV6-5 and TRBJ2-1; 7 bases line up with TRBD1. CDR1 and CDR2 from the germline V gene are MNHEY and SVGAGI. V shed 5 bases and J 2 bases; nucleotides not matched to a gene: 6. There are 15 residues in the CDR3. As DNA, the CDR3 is TGTGCCAGCAGTCTCCGGGACAGTGCCTACAATGAGCAGTTCTTC. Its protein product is CASSLRDSAYNEQFF.

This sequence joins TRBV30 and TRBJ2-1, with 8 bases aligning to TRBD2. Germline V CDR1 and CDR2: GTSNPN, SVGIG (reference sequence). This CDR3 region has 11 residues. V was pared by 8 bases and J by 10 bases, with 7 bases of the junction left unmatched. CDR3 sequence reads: CALQAGAEQFF. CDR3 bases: TGTGCCCTACAAGCGGGGGCGGAGCAGTTCTTC.

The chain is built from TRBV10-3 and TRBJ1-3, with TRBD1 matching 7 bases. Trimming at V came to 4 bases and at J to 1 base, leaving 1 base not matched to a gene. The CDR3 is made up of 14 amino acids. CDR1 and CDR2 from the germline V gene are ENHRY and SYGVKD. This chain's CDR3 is CAISGQGSGNTIYF. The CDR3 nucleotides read TGTGCCATCAGTGGACAGGGATCTGGAAACACCATATATTTT.

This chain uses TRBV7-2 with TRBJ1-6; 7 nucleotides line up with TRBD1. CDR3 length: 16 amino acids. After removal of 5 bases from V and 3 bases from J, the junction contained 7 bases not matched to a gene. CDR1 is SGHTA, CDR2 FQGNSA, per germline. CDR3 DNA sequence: TGTGCCAGCAGCCCCACAGGGGTAAACTATAATTCACCCCTCCACTTT. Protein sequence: CASSPTGVNYNSPLHF.

CDR3 protein: CASSEGEGGWYEQYF. The CDR3 DNA sequence: TGTGCCAGCAGTGAGGGGGAGGGTGGCTGGTACGAGCAGTACTTC. The chain combines TRBV6-1 with TRBJ2-7, with 7 bases that match TRBD2. The V segment lost 3 bases and the J segment 4 bases; nucleotides outside the gene matches: 9. The CDR3 contains 15 residues. The germline V gene encodes CDR1 MNHNS and CDR2 SASEGT.

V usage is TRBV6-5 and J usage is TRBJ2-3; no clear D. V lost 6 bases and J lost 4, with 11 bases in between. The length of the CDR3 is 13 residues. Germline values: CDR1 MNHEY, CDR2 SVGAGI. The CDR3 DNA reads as TGTGCCAGCAGGGATAGTGGGGCAGATACGCAGTATTTT. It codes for CASRDSGADTQYF.

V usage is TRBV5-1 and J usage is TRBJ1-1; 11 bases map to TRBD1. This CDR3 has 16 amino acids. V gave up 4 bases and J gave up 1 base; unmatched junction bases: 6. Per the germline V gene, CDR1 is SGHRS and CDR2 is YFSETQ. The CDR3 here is CASSPGQGGGNTEAFF. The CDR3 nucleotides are TGCGCCAGCAGCCCGGGACAGGGGGGAGGGAACACTGAAGCTTTCTTT. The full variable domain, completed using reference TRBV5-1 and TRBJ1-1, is KAGVTQTPRYLIKTRGQQVTLSCSPISGHRSVSWYQQTPGQGLQFLFEYFSETQRNKGNFPGRFSGRQFSNSRSEMNVSTLELGDSALYLCASSPGQGGGNTEAFFGQGTRLTVV.

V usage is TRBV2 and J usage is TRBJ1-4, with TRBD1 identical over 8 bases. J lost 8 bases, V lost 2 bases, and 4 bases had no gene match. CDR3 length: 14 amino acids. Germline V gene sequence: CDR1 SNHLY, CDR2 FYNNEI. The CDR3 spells CASSERAGGEKLFF. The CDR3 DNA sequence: TGTGCCAGCAGTGAACGGGCAGGGGGCGAAAAACTGTTTTTT.

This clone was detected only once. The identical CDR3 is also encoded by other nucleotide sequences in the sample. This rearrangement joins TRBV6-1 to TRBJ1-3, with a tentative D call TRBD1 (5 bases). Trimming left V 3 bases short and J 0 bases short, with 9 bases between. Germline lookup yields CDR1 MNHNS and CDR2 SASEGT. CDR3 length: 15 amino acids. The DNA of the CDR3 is TGTGCCAGCAGTGAGGGACGTAACTCTGGAAACACCATATATTTT. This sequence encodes CASSEGRNSGNTIYF.

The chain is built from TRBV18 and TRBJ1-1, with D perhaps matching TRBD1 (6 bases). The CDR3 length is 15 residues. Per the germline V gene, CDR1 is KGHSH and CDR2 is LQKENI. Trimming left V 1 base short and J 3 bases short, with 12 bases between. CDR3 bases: TGTGCCAGCTCACCACGGCAGGGGACGGACACTGAAGCTTTCTTT. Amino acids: CASSPRQGTDTEAFF. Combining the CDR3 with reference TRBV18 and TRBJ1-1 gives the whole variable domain NAGVMQNPRHLVRRRGQEARLRCSPMKGHSHVYWYRQLPEEGLKFMVYLQKENIIDESGMPKERFSAEFPKEGPSILRIQQVVRGDSAAYFCASSPRQGTDTEAFFGQGTRLTVV.

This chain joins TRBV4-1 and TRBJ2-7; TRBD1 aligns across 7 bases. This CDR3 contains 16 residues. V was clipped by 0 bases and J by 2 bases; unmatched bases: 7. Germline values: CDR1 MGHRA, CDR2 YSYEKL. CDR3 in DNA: TGCGCCAGCAGCCAAGATTATTGGACAGGAACCTACGAGCAGTACTTC. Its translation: CASSQDYWTGTYEQYF.

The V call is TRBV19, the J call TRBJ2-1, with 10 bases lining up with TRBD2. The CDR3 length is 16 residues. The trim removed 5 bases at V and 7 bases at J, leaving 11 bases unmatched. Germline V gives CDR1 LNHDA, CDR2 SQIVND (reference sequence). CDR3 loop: CASSPFSLAGVNEQFF. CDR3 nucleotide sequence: TGTGCCAGTAGTCCTTTCTCGCTAGCGGGAGTGAATGAGCAGTTCTTC.

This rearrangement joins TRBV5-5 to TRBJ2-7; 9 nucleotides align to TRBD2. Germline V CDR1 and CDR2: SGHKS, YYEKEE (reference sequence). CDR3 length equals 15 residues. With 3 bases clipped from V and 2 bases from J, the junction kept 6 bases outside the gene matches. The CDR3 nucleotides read TGTGCCAGCAGCTGGGAGGGACTAGCAACCTACGAGCAGTACTTC. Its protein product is CASSWEGLATYEQYF.

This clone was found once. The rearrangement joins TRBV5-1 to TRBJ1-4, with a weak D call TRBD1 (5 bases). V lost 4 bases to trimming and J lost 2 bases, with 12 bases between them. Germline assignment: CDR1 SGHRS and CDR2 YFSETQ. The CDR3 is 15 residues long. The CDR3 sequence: CASSLQGFTNEKLFF. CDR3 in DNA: TGCGCCAGCAGCCTGCAGGGTTTTACTAATGAAAAACTGTTTTTT.

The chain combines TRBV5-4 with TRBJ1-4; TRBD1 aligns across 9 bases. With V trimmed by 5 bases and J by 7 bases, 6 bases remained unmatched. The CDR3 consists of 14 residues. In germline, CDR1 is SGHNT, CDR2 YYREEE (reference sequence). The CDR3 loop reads CASSTGQGFEKLFF. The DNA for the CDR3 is TGTGCCAGCAGTACGGGACAGGGATTTGAAAAACTGTTTTTT. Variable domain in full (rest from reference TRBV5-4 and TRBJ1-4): ETGVTQSPTHLIKTRGQQVTLRCSSQSGHNTVSWYQQALGQGPQFIFQYYREEENGRGNFPPRFSGLQFPNYSSELNVNALELDDSALYLCASSTGQGFEKLFFGSGTQLSVL.

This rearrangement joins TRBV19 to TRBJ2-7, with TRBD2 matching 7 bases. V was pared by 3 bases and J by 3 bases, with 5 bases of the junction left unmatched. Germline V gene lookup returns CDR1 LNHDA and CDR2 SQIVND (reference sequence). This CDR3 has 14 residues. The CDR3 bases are TGTGCCAGTAGTATGGGACTACTTTACTACGAGCAGTACTTC. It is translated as CASSMGLLYYEQYF. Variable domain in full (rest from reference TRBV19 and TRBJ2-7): DGGITQSPKYLFRKEGQNVTLSCEQNLNHDAMYWYRQDPGQGLRLIYYSQIVNDFQKGDIAEGYSVSREKKESFPLTVTSAQKNPTAFYLCASSMGLLYYEQYFGPGTRLTVT.

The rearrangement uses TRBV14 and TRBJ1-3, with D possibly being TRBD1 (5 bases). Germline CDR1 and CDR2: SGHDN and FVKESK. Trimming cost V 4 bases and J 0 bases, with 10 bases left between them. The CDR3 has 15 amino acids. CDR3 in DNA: TGTGCCAGCAGCCGAGGGACCCGCTCTGGAAACACCATATATTTT. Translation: CASSRGTRSGNTIYF.

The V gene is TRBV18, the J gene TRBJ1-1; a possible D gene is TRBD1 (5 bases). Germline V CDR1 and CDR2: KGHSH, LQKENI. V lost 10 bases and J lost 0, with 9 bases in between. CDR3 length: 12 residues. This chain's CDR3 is CATQELNTEAFF. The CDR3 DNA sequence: TGTGCCACACAGGAACTGAACACTGAAGCTTTCTTT. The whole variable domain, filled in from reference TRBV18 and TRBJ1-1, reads NAGVMQNPRHLVRRRGQEARLRCSPMKGHSHVYWYRQLPEEGLKFMVYLQKENIIDESGMPKERFSAEFPKEGPSILRIQQVVRGDSAAYFCATQELNTEAFFGQGTRLTVV.

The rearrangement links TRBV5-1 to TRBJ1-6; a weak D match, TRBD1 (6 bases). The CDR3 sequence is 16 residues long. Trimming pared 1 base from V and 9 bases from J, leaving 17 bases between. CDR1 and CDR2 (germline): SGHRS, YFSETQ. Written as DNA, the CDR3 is TGCGCCAGCAGCTTGATTGTTGGGGGGGGCTCTTCACCCCTCCACTTT. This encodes CASSLIVGGGSSPLHF.

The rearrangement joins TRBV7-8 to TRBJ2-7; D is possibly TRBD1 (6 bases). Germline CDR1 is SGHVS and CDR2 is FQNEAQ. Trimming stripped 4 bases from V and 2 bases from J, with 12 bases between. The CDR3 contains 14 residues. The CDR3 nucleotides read TGTGCCAGCAGCTCACAGGGCCTTCCCTACGAGCAGTACTTC. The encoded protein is CASSSQGLPYEQYF.

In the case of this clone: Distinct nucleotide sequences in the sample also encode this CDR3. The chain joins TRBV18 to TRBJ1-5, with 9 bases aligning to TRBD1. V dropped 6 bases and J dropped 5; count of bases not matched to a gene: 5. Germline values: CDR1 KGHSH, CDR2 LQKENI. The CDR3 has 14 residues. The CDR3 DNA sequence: TGTGCCAGCTCTAGTAGGGACAGGGATCAGCCCCAGCATTTT. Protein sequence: CASSSRDRDQPQHF.

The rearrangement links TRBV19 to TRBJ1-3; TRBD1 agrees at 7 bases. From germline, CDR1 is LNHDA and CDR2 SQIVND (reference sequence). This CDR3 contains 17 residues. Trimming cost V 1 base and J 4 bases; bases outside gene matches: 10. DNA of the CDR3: TGTGCCAGTAGTATAGCCCCCGGACAGGTATCCGGAAACACCATATATTTT. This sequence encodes CASSIAPGQVSGNTIYF. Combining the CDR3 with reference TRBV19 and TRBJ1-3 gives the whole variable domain DGGITQSPKYLFRKEGQNVTLSCEQNLNHDAMYWYRQDPGQGLRLIYYSQIVNDFQKGDIAEGYSVSREKKESFPLTVTSAQKNPTAFYLCASSIAPGQVSGNTIYFGEGSWLTVV.

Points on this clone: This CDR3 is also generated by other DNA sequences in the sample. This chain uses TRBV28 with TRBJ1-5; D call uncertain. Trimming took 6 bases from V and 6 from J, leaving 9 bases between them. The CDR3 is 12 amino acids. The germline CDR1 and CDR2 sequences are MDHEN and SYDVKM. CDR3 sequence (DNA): TGTGCCAGCAGCCTGCAGGTTCAGCCCCAGCATTTT. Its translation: CASSLQVQPQHF.